This entry describes one TCR beta chain. Its antigen is unidentified. Sequence at one end of the junction differs from germline and may be a read error. TCRdb fed the reads into MiXCR, producing one record per CDR3 protein. Of some 940,000 distinct CDR3 sequences listed, around 29% are singletons. The germline V gene has CDR1 SGDLS and CDR2 YYNGEE. The CDR3 runs 16 residues. The data were taken from a study of T cell repertoires in cytomegalovirus infection. Study summary: It was recently identified HLA-C-restricted and well-studied HLA-B-restricted CMV epitopes that the study used. It can be stated that public TCR beta signatures indicated CMV infection as well as a matching HLA type. Study-wide results and caveats: Predominance within the ex vivo response was attributable to HLA-C-restricted CMV-specific TCR beta clonotypes. Summed public TCR beta family frequency identified CMV carriers bearing the relevant HLA.

The chain uses TRBV9 and TRBJ1-2, with a tentative D call TRBD1 (6 bases). This receptor was taken from a human donor in good health (CMV status not recorded). Some clones in this sample may be carry-over from other donors' samples. The specimen was cultured CD8+ T cells from PBMCs, collected from culture after CMV antigen stimulation. CDR3 in amino acids: CSSSDPNRGAVDGYTF. The CDR3 DNA sequence: TGTTCCAGCAGCGATCCCAACCGGGGGGCGGTAGATGGCTACACCTTC.